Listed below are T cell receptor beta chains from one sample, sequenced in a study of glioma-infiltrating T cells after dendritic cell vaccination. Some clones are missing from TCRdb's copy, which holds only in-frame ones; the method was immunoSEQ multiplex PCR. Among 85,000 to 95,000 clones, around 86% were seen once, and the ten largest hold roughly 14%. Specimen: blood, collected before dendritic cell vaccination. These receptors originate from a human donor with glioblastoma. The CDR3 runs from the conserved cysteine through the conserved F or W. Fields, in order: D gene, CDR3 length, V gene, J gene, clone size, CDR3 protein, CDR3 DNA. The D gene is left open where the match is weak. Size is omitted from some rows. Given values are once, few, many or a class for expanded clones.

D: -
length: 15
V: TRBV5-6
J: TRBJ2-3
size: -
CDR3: CASSPPRTRGRGQYF
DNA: TGTGCCAGCAGCCCACCACGTACGCGGGGCCGGGGGCAGTATTTT

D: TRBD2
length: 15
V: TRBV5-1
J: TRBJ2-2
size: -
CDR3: CASSPTSANTGELFF
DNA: TGCGCCAGCAGCCCTACTAGCGCGAACACCGGGGAGCTGTTTTTT

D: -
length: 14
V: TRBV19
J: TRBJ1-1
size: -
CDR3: CASRGPGKRTQAFF
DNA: TGTGCCAGTAGAGGCCCCGGGAAACGGACCCAGGCTTTCTTT

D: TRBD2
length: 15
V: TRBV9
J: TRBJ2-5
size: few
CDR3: CASSVGSSAGGTQYF
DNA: TGTGCCAGCAGCGTAGGTTCTAGCGCGGGGGGGACCCAGTACTTC

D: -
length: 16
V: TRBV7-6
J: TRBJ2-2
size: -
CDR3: CASSHSGELNTGELFF
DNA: TGTGCCAGCAGCCACTCAGGGGAGTTGAACACCGGGGAGCTGTTTTTT

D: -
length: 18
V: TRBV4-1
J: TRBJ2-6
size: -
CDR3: CASSLSPGQHSGANVLTF
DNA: TGCGCCAGCAGCCTCTCCCCGGGACAACACTCTGGGGCCAACGTCCTGACTTTC

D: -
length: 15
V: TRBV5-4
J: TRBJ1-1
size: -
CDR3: CASSLGQATNTEAFF
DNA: TGTGCCAGCAGCTTGGGGCAGGCGACGAACACTGAAGCTTTCTTT

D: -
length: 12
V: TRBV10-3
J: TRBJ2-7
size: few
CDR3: CAISTTRREQYF
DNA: TGTGCCATCAGCACGACTAGACGGGAGCAGTACTTC

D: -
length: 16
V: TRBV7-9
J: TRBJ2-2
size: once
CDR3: CASSPWSAGKPGELFF
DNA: TGTGCCAGCAGCCCGTGGTCGGCAGGGAAACCCGGGGAGCTGTTTTTT

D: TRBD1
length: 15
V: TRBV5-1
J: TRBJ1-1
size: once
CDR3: CASSSGQGLNTEAFF
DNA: TGCGCCAGCAGCTCGGGACAGGGCTTGAACACTGAAGCTTTCTTT

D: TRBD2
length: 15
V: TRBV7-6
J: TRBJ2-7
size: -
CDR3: CASSSLAGTSYEQYF
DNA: TGTGCCAGCAGCAGTTTAGCGGGTACCTCCTACGAGCAGTACTTC

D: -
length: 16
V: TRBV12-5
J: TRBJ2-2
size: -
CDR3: CASAFAGHVDPGELFF
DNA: TGTGCTAGTGCCTTTGCTGGGCACGTGGATCCCGGGGAGCTGTTTTTT

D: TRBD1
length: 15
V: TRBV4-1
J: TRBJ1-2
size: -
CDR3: CASSQDWTGEYGYTF
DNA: TGCGCCAGCAGCCAAGATTGGACAGGGGAATATGGCTACACCTTC

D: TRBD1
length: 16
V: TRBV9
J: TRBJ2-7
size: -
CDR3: CASSVDSGTGAYEQYF
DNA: TGTGCCAGCAGCGTAGACTCGGGGACAGGGGCCTACGAGCAGTACTTC

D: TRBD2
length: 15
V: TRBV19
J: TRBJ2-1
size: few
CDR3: CASSLTSGSGGEQFF
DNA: TGTGCCAGTAGTCTGACTAGCGGGAGTGGTGGTGAGCAGTTCTTC

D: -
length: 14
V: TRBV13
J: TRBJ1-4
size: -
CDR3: CASSYRAPNEKLFF
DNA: TGTGCCAGCAGCTACAGGGCCCCTAATGAAAAACTGTTTTTT

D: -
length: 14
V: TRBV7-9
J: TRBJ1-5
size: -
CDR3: CASSLGSDHQPQHF
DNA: TGTGCCAGCAGCTTAGGGAGTGATCATCAGCCCCAGCATTTT

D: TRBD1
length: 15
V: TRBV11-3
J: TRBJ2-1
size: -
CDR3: CASSSTGSPYNEQFF
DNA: TGTGCCAGCAGTTCGACAGGGAGCCCCTACAATGAGCAGTTCTTC

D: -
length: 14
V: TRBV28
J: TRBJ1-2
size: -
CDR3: CASSLNMGQFGYTF
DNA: TGTGCCAGCAGTTTAAACATGGGGCAGTTTGGCTACACCTTC

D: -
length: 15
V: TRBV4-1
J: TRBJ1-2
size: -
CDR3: CASSQDPTGIYGYTF
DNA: TGCGCCAGCAGCCAGGATCCCACAGGGATCTATGGCTACACCTTC

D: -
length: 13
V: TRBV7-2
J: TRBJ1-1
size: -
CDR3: CASSLQRRAEAFF
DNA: TGTGCCAGCAGCTTACAGAGACGGGCTGAAGCTTTCTTT

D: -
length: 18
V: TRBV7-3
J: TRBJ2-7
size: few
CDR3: CASSLGPSMRSLSYEQYF
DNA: TGTGCCAGCAGCTTAGGTCCATCTATGCGGAGTTTGTCCTACGAGCAGTACTTC

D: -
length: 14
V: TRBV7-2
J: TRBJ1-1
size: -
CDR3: CASSYAPGDTEAFF
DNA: TGTGCCAGCAGCTACGCGCCGGGGGACACTGAAGCTTTCTTT

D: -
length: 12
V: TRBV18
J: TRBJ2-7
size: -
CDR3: CASSLQGNEQYF
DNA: TGTGCCAGCTCACTTCAGGGGAACGAGCAGTACTTC

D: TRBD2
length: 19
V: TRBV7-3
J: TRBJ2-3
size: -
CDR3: CASSRNNRGLAGFTDTQYF
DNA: TGTGCCAGCAGCCGAAATAACCGAGGACTAGCGGGGTTTACAGATACGCAGTATTTT

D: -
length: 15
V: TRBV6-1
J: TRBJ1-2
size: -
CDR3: CASSLTGDSLYGYTF
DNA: TGTGCCAGCAGCCTAACAGGAGATTCCCTCTATGGCTACACCTTC

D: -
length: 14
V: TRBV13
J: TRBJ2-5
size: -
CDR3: CASSPRGPEGTQYF
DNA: TGTGCCAGCAGCCCCCGGGGTCCGGAGGGGACCCAGTACTTC

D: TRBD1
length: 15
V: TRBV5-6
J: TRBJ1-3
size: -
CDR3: CASSLIQGAGNTIYF
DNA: TGTGCCAGCAGCCTTATCCAGGGGGCTGGAAACACCATATATTTT

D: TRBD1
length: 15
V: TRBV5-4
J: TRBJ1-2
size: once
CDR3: CASSLDGGQNYGYTF
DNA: TGTGCCAGCAGCTTGGACGGGGGACAGAACTATGGCTACACCTTC

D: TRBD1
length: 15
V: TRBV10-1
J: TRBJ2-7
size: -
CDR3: CASSEEDRGSYEQYF
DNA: TGCGCCAGCAGTGAGGAGGACAGGGGCTCCTACGAGCAGTACTTC

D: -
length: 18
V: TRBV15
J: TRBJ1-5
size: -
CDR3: CATSRDLSVTYSNQPQHF
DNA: TGTGCCACCAGCAGAGATCTGTCGGTGACTTATAGCAATCAGCCCCAGCATTTT

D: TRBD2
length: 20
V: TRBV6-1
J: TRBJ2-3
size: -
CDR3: CASSAGLAGGPLSSPDTQYF
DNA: TGTGCCAGCAGTGCCGGACTAGCGGGGGGGCCACTATCTTCTCCAGATACGCAGTATTTT

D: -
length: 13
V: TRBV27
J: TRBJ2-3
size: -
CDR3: CASSSPGLTTQYF
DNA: TGTGCCAGCAGTTCCCCGGGACTGACTACGCAGTATTTT

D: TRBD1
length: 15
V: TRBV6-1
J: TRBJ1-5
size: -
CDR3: CASSAGGTGNQPQHF
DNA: TGTGCCAGCAGTGCCGGTGGGACAGGCAATCAGCCCCAGCATTTT

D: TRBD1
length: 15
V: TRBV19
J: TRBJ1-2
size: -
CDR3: CASSPWDRGARGYTF
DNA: TGTGCCAGTAGTCCGTGGGACAGGGGGGCGAGAGGCTACACCTTC

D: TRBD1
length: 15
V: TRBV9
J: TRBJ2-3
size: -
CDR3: CASSRDRGGTDTQYF
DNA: TGTGCCAGCAGCCGAGACAGGGGGGGGACAGATACGCAGTATTTT

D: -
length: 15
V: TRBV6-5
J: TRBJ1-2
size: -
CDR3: CASHTTGSSRYGYTF
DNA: TGTGCCAGCCACACAACAGGGTCCTCTAGGTATGGCTACACCTTC

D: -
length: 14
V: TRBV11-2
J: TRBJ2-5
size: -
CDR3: CASSLWTEQETQYF
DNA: TGTGCCAGCAGCCTCTGGACAGAGCAAGAGACCCAGTACTTC

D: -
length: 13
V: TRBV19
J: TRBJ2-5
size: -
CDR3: CASSIQGQETQYF
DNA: TGTGCCAGTAGTATACAGGGGCAAGAGACCCAGTACTTC

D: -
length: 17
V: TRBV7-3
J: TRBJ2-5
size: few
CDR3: CASSAHPTGLVQETQYF
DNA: TGTGCCAGCAGCGCCCACCCGACAGGATTAGTCCAAGAGACCCAGTACTTC

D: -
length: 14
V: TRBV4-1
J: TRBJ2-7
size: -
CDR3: CASSPSRDNYEQYF
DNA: TGCGCCAGCAGCCCGTCCCGGGACAACTACGAGCAGTACTTC

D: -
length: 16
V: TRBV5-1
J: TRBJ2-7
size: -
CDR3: CASSLGTSGRPYEQYF
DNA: TGCGCCAGCAGCTTGGGGACCTCAGGGCGGCCCTACGAGCAGTACTTC

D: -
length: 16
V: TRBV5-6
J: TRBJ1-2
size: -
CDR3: CASSPSGGWVSYGYTF
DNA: TGTGCCAGCAGCCCTTCGGGGGGGTGGGTGAGCTATGGCTACACCTTC

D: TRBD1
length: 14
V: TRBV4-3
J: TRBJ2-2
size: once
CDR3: CASSQDLGGRELFF
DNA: TGCGCCAGCAGCCAAGACTTAGGGGGCCGGGAGCTGTTTTTT

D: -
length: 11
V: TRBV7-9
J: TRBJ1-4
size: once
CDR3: CASSPEAELFF
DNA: TGTGCCAGCAGCCCCGAAGCCGAACTGTTTTTT

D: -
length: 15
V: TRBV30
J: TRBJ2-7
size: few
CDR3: CAWSGGRASSYEQYF
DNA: TGTGCCTGGAGTGGGGGCAGGGCTTCTTCCTACGAGCAGTACTTC

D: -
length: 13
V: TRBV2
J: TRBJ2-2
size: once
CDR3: CASKPDSTGELFF
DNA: TGTGCCAGCAAGCCGGACAGCACCGGGGAGCTGTTTTTT

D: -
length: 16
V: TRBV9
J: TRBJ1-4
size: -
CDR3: CASSASRGHSNEKLFF
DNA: TGTGCCAGCAGCGCTTCTAGGGGCCATTCCAATGAAAAACTGTTTTTT

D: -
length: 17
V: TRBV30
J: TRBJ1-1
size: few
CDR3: CAWSVWEGGRMNTEAFF
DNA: TGTGCCTGGAGTGTTTGGGAGGGGGGACGGATGAACACTGAAGCTTTCTTT

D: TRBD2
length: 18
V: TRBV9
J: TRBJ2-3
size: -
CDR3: CASSTRTSGDASTDTQYF
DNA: TGTGCCAGCAGCACTCGGACTAGCGGGGACGCTAGCACAGATACGCAGTATTTT

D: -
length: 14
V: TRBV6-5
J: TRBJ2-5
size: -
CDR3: CASSYGRFIETQYF
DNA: TGTGCCAGCAGTTACGGCAGGTTTATCGAGACCCAGTACTTC

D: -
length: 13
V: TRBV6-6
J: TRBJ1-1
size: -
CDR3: CASSLGSGTEAFF
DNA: TGTGCCAGCAGTTTGGGGAGTGGCACTGAAGCTTTCTTT

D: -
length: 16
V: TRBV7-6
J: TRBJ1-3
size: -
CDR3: CASSQFPRGSGNTIYF
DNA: TGTGCCAGCAGCCAATTTCCTCGGGGCTCTGGAAACACCATATATTTT

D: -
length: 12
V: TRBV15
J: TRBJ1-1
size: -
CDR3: CATSRDVGRALF
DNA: TGTGCCACCAGCAGAGATGTCGGCAGGGCATTGTTT

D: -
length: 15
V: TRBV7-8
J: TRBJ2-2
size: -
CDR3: CASSRRGSGAGELFF
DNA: TGTGCCAGCAGCCGCCGAGGTTCGGGGGCCGGGGAGCTGTTTTTT